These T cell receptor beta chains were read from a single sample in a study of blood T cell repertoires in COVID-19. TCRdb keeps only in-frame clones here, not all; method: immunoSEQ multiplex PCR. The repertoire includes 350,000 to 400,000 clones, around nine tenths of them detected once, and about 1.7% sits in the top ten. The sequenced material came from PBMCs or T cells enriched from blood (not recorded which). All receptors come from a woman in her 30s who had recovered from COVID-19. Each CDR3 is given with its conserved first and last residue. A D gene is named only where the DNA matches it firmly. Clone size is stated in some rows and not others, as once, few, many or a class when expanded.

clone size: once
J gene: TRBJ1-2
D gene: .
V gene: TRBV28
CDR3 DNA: TGTGCCAGCAGAGCGGAATCTAACTATGGCTACACCTTC
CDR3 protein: CASRAESNYGYTF

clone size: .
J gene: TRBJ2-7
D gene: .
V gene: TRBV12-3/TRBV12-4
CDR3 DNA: TGTGCCAGCAGCCGAAAAGGGGTAGACGAGCAGTACTTC
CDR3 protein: CASSRKGVDEQYF

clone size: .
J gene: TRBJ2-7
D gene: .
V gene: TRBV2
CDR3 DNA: TGTGCCAGCAGTGAGCTATACGAGCAGTACTTC
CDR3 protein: CASSELYEQYF

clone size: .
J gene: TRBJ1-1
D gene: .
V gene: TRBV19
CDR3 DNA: TGTGCCAGTAGTATTGGGGGGGGAACTGAAGCTTTCTTT
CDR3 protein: CASSIGGGTEAFF

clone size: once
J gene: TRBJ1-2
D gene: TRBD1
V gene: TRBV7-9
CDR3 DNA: TGTGCCAGCAGCTCCCGGGACAGGGGGATTGATGGCTACACCTTC
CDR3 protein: CASSSRDRGIDGYTF

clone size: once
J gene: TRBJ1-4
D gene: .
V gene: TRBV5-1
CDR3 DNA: TGCGCCTCAGCAGCGGCAGGAACTAATGAAAAACTGTTTTTT
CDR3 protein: CASAAAGTNEKLFF

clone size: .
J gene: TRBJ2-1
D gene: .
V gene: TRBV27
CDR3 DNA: TGTGCCAGCAGTACCAACGGGTGGGAGATCAACAATGAGCAGTTCTTC
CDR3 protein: CASSTNGWEINNEQFF

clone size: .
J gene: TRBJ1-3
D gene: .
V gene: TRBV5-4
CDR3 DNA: TGTGCCAGCAGCTCGGCCGGGGGGGCCCTTGGAAACACCATATATTTT
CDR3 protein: CASSSAGGALGNTIYF

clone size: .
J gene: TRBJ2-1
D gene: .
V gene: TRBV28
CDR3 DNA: TGTGCCAGCAGTCCTATGCTCTTCGGGTCCTCCTACAATGAGCAGTTCTTC
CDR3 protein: CASSPMLFGSSYNEQFF

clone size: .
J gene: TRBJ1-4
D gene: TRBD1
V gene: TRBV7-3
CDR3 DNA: TGTGCCAGCAGCCGGGGACAGAATGAAAAACTGTTTTTT
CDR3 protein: CASSRGQNEKLFF

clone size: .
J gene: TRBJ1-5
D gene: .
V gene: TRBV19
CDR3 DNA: TGTGCCAGTAGGAACCTTGACAGTTTCAATCAGCCCCAGCATTTT
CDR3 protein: CASRNLDSFNQPQHF

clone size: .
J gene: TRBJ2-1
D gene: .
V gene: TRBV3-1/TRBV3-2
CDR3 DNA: TGTGCCAGCAGCCAAGACCTCAGGGGAAATGAGCAGTTCTTC
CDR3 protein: CASSQDLRGNEQFF

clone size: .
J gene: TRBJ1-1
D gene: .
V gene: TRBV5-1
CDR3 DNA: TGCGCCAGCAGCTTCGGACAGCGCTACACTGAAGCTTTCTTT
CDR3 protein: CASSFGQRYTEAFF

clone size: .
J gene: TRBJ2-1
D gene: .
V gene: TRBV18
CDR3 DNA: TGTGCCAGCTCACCAGGATCCGGTGGGCACAATGAGCAGTTCTTC
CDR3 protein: CASSPGSGGHNEQFF

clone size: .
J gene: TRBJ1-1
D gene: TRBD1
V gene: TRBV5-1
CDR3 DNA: TGCGCCAGCATCGACAGGGGGGTGAACACTGAAGCTTTCTTT
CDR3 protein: CASIDRGVNTEAFF

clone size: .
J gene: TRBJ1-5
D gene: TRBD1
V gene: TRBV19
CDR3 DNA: TGTGCCACCAAAAGCGGGACAGGGGCGGCTCAGCCCCAGCATTTT
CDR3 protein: CATKSGTGAAQPQHF

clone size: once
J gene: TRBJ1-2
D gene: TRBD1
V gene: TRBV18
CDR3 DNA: TGTGCCAGCTCACAGGACAGGAAAAACTATGGCTACACCTTC
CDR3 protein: CASSQDRKNYGYTF

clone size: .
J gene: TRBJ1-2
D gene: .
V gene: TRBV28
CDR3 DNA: TGTGCCAGCAGTTTATGGGGGGCGAGGGACTATGGCTACACCTTC
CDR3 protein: CASSLWGARDYGYTF

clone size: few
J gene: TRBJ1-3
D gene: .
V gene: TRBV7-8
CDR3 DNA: TGTGCCAGCAGCTTAGCGCTACGGGGAGGCTCTGGAAACACCATATATTTT
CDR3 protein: CASSLALRGGSGNTIYF

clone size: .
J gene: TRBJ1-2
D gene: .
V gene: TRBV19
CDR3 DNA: TGTGCCAGTAGTATCGATTCGGGTAGATATGGCTACACCTTC
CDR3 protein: CASSIDSGRYGYTF

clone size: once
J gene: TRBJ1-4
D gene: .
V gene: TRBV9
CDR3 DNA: TGTGCCAGCAGCCTACAGATTGCAACTAATGAAAAACTGTTTTTT
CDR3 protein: CASSLQIATNEKLFF

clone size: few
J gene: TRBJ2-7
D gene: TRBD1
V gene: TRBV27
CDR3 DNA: TGTGCCAGCAGTTTTTACAGGGGGTCCCACGAGCAGTACTTC
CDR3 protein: CASSFYRGSHEQYF

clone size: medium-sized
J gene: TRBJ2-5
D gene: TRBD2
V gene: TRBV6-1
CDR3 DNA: TGTGCCAGCAGTGAAGTAGCGGGAAGCCAAGAGACCCAGTACTTC
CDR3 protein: CASSEVAGSQETQYF

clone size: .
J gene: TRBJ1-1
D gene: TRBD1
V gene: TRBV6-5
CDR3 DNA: TGTGCCAGCAGTAAAAGGACAGGGGGAAGAACTGAAGCTTTCTTT
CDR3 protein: CASSKRTGGRTEAFF

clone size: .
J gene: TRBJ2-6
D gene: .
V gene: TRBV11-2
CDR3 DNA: TGTGCCAGCAGCTCAGGGATTTACTCTGGGGCCAACGTCCTGACTTTC
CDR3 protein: CASSSGIYSGANVLTF

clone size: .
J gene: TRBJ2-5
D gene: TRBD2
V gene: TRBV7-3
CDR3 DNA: TGTGCCAGCAGCTTAACCGGGGGACTACAAGAGACCCAGTACTTC
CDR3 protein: CASSLTGGLQETQYF

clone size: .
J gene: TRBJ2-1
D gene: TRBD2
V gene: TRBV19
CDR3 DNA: TGTGCCAGTACTAGCGGGAGGCCATACAATGAGCAGTTCTTC
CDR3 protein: CASTSGRPYNEQFF

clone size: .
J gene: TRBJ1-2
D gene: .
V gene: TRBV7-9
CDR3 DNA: TGTGCCAGCAGCTCACCAGGGTGGAATGGCTACACCTTC
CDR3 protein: CASSSPGWNGYTF

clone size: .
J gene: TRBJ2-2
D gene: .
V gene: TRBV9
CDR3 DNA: TGTGCCAGCAGTGAAAGACCCCGGGACTCATACACCGGGGAGCTGTTTTTT
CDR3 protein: CASSERPRDSYTGELFF

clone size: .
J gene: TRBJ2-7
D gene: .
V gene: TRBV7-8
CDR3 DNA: TGTGCCAGCAGCTTACTTGGCGGTTTTCCCTACGAGCAGTACTTC
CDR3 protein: CASSLLGGFPYEQYF

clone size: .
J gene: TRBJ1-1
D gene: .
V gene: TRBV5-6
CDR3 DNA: TGTGCCAGCAGCTTGGATCCAGGGGAGTTTAGTACTGAAGCTTTCTTT
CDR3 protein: CASSLDPGEFSTEAFF